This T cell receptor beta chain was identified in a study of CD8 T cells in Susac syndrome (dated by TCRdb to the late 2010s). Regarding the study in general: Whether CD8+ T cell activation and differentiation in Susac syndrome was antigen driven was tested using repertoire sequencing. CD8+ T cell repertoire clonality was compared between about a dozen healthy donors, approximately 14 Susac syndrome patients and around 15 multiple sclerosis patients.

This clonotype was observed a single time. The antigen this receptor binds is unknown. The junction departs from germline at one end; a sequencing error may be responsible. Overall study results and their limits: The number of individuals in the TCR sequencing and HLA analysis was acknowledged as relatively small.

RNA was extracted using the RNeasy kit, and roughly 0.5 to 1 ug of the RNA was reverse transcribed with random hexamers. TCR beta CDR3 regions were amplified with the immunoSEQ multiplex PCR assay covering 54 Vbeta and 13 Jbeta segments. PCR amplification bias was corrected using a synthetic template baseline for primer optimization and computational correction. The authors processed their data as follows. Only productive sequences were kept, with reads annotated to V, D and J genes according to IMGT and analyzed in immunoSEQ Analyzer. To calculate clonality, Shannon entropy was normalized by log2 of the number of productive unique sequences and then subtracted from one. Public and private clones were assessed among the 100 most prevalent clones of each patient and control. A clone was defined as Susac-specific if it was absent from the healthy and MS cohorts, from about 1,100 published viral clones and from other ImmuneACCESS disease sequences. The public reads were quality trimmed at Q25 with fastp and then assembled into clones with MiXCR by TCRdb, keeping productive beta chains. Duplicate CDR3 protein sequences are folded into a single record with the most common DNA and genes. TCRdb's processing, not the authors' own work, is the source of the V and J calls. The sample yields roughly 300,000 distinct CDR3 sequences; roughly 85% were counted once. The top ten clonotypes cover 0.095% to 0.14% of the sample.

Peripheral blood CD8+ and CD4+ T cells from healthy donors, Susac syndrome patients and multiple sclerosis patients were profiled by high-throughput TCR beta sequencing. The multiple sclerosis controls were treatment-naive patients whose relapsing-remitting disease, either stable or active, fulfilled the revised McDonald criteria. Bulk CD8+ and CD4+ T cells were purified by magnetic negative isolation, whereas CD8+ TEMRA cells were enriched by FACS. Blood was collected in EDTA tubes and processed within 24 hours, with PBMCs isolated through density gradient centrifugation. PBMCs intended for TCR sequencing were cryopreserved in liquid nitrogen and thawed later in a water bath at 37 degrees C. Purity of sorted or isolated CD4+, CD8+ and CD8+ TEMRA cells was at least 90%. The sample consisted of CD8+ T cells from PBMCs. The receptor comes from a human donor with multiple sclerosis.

CDR3 protein: CASSLNQGPRTYGQYF. In nucleotide form, the sequence is TGTGCCAGCAGCTTAAATCAGGGTCCTCGGACCTACGGGCAGTACTTC. Here the chain combines TRBV7-6 and TRBJ2-7; TRBD1 is perhaps the D gene, given 5 matching bases. The CDR3 measures 16 amino acids from cysteine to phenylalanine. Kept here is only the CDR3 DNA, which spans 48 bases and is read in frame from base 1. As encoded in the germline V gene, CDR1 is SGHVS while CDR2 is FNYEAQ.